This record concerns one T cell receptor (beta chain) sequence. The target of this receptor is not known. Qualities for individual bases were not recorded, and no much larger clone is one base off. This sample stems from a study of shared clonotypes between healthy human individuals (dated by TCRdb to 2018 to 2020). Turning to the overall study: The cohort included three men and a couple of women between 18 and 49 years of age. Libraries were prepared and TCR repertoires were sequenced by different laboratories using diverse techniques, in order to increase sequencing depth and limit assay-specific biases. Leukapheresis yielded between about 0.85 and 10 billion PBMCs per donor. For each donor, CD4 naive and CD4 memory were each run on three plates, CD8 naive on two plates, and CD8 memory on one plate. Blood TCR repertoires of several healthy adults were deeply sequenced to estimate repertoire size and the extent of clonotype sharing between individuals.

Donors were healthy HIV-negative adults with no recently reported acute infections or vaccinations. All donors were Caucasian adults living in Nashville, Tennessee, USA. Magnetic negative selection was used to enrich CD4+ T cells, after which naive cells were positively selected on CD45RA and the negative fraction became the memory subset. Blood was collected by leukapheresis, and PBMCs were isolated by Ficoll-Histopaque density gradient centrifugation and then cryopreserved in liquid nitrogen vapor phase. Analytical flow cytometry was used to check the purity and quantity of every magnetically sorted T cell population. Each sorted fraction had its genomic DNA isolated and then quantified by UV absorbance on a Nanodrop 2000c. Overall study outcomes, separate from this receptor: Sharing across a few donors was observed for around 5% of naive CD4, less than 4% of naive CD8, about 2.3% of memory CD4, and around 0.42% of memory CD8 clonotypes. The genetic and exposure-history diversity represented was limited by the small number of donors. Even with the large sequencing depth, rarefaction of the sorted-subset datasets indicated that sequencing was incomplete. Sampling was restricted to blood, and TCR repertoires in tissues likely differ from the TCR repertoires found in blood. Larger estimated clonotype richness was generally found for naive subsets than for memory subsets. Based on pairwise subsampling, the degree of clonotype sharing among donors was expected to be affected by sequencing depth. Higher generation probabilities were observed for clonotypes shared by all four sorted-subset donors than for non-shared clonotypes.

Using the deep immunoSEQ assay, TCR CDR3 regions were amplified from genomic DNA by multiplex PCR. Extracted genomic DNA from each cell subset was spread evenly across all wells of several immunoSEQ 96-well plates, with each plate serving as a replicate. For sorted subsets, each replicate PCR was loaded with roughly 200 ng genomic DNA, equivalent to some 31,000 T cell genomes. The purified libraries were quantified using a Qubit 3.0 fluorometer, sized with a Bioanalyzer 2100, and then quantified again using the KAPA Library Quantification kit. Every immunoSEQ 96-well plate was sequenced on a separate single-read 150-cycle Illumina NextSeq 550 flow cell. The study's processing was this. Because only junctional sequences without quality scores were contained in the immunoSEQ output, filtering matching that applied to full-length reads could not be performed. To assign V/J genes and CDR3, sequences were annotated against IMGT germline references using PyIR, a Python wrapper for IgBLAST v1.9. Reads were removed for weak V/J assignments (E-value above 1e-6), missing CDR3, stop codons, out-of-frame junctions, or ambiguous translated residues. V3J clonotypes were defined by identical inferred V gene, J gene, and CDR3 amino acid sequence. To compute the percentage overlap between repertoires, the number of shared unique clonotypes was divided by the size of the smaller repertoire. RTK rarefaction, the Chao1 estimator, and Recon v2.1 estimates of unobserved clonotypes were used to assess repertoire richness. For all TCRbeta clonotypes obtained by the gDNA method from a few donors, generation probabilities were computed with OLGA. This is the immuneACCESS table as TCRdb keeps it, with only in-frame sequences that have V and J called. A part of the clones is gone; compared with another copy, unresolved V genes explain less than half, and the rest is unexplained. Clone size and V and J calls were adopted from that table, with D and trimming inferred from the DNA. Within this sample are about a million clones, with roughly 80% of them counted one time only. The ten largest clonotypes hold about 1.4% of the sample.

The source is a man between 18 and 29 years old in good health. The sample was memory CD4+ T cells sorted from blood. In light of the paper, this sample's cell subset or site label describes: CD45RA-negative fraction.

CDR3 reads: CASSLEGGKSTEAFF. At the DNA level, the sequence is TGTGCCAGCAGCTTGGAGGGTGGAAAGAGCACTGAAGCTTTCTTT. The chain is encoded by TRBV5-5 joined to TRBJ1-1, with no D gene named confidently. From the cysteine through the phenylalanine, the CDR3 covers 15 amino acids. The read is trimmed to its CDR3 DNA, 45 bases read in frame from base 1. Trimming at the junction amounts to 0 bases on V and 4 bases on J, and the germline ends lie 13 bases apart. Per the germline V gene (reference sequence), SGHKS is the CDR1 and YYEKEE is the CDR2. Outside the CDR3, residues come from the reference TRBV5-5 and TRBJ1-1 proteins, so the full variable domain is: DAGVTQSPTHLIKTRGQQVTLRCSPISGHKSVSWYQQVLGQGPQFIFQYYEKEERGRGNFPDRFSARQFPNYSSELNVNALLLGDSALYLCASSLEGGKSTEAFFGQGTRLTVV.